This TCR beta chain comes out of a study of blood T cell repertoires in COVID-19. Study at large: Italy, Spain and the United States were the sources of the convalescent and acute COVID-19 samples. PBMCs, B-cell-depleted T cells, or T cells provided the cDNA or gDNA that made up the material.

This CDR3 comprises 14 residues. J was trimmed by 14 bases and V by 6 bases; bases with no gene match: 10. Germline CDR1 reads SGHTA; CDR2 reads FQGNSA. How the authors handled the data: Researchers report that nucleated cell counts were estimated from reference gene primer amplification. The repertoire was sequenced with immunoSEQ multiplex PCR; TCRdb's copy has only in-frame clones and lacks some. That table is the source of V, J and clone size, and D and trimming were worked out from the DNA. This sample carries 150,000 to 200,000 clones, about 80% of them seen once, and the ten largest clones take about 2.6%.

The chain employs TRBV7-2 and TRBJ2-3, with TRBD2 matching over 14 bases. The sequence came from a human donor with acute or convalescent COVID-19. The donor label of this sample is uncertain. The sample comprised peripheral blood. In DNA, the CDR3 is TGTGCCAGCAGTTTGACTAGCGGGGGGGTTTCAGGGTATTTT. It codes for CASSLTSGGVSGYF.